Listed below are T cell receptor beta chains from one sample, sequenced in a study of identical twins. MiXCR, applied by TCRdb to the 5' RACE reads, yields one record per CDR3 protein. The top ten hold approximately 10% of the sample, which has some 260,000 distinct CDR3 sequences, over 11% seen once. Sequencing was performed on memory (CD45RO+) T cells sorted from blood. These receptor sequences come from a woman in her late teens or twenties in good health. The CDR3 runs from the conserved cysteine through the conserved F or W. The D gene is left open where the match is weak. Expanded clones are given a class, and other clones once, few, many or no size at all.

V gene,clone size,J gene,D gene,CDR3 DNA,CDR3 protein
TRBV15,many,TRBJ2-7,TRBD1,TGTGCCACCAGCAGTCGCACAGGGGCCTACGAGCAGTACTTC,CATSSRTGAYEQYF
TRBV7-2,few,TRBJ1-6,.,TGTGCCAGCAGCCCTCTAGGCGGGGGTTCACCCCTCCACTTT,CASSPLGGGSPLHF
TRBV18,.,TRBJ2-2,.,TGTGCCAGCTCACCTGTTGGGGGCTCGAACACCGGGGAGCTGTTTTTT,CASSPVGGSNTGELFF
TRBV20-1,.,TRBJ2-1,TRBD2,TGCAGTGCCATAGGACTAGCGGGAGGGGATGAGCAGTTCTTC,CSAIGLAGGDEQFF
TRBV14,.,TRBJ2-7,.,TGTGCCAGCAGGCGACAGGAGAAACTTTCCTACGAGCAGTACTTC,CASRRQEKLSYEQYF
TRBV9,few,TRBJ1-6,.,TGTGCCAGCAGCGTAAAACCCTTCAATTCACCCCTCCACTTT,CASSVKPFNSPLHF
TRBV9,many,TRBJ1-1,.,TGTGCCAGCAGCGTAGTGGACATGAACACTGAAGCTTTCTTT,CASSVVDMNTEAFF
TRBV30,few,TRBJ2-1,.,TGTGCCTGGAGTGTATTAGGGATCTACAATGAGCAGTTCTTC,CAWSVLGIYNEQFF
TRBV29-1,many,TRBJ1-1,.,TGCAGCGTCGGAAGGGCGAACACTGAAGCTTTCTTT,CSVGRANTEAFF
TRBV2,.,TRBJ2-5,TRBD2,TGTGCCAGCAGGCGGTGGCGGGGGTACCAAGAGACCCAGTACTTC,CASRRWRGYQETQYF
TRBV5-1,.,TRBJ1-6,TRBD1,TGCGCCAGCAGTCGTTCGGGAGGGGGCGGGAATTCACCCCTCCACTTT,CASSRSGGGGNSPLHF
TRBV12-3/TRBV12-4,.,TRBJ1-1,TRBD1,TGTGCCAGCAGTCCGCGACAGGGGAGGAGCACTGAAGCTTTCTTT,CASSPRQGRSTEAFF
TRBV12-3/TRBV12-4,few,TRBJ1-6,.,TGTGCCAGCAGTTTAGGTGGCAGGGCCAATTCACCCCTCCACTTT,CASSLGGRANSPLHF
TRBV5-5,.,TRBJ1-1,.,TGTGCCAGCAATCCGCATCCGAACACTGAAGCTTTCTTT,CASNPHPNTEAFF
TRBV20-1,few,TRBJ2-5,.,TGCAGTGCTAGCGAGCAAGAGACCCAGTACTTC,CSASEQETQYF
TRBV20-1,.,TRBJ1-1,.,TGCAGTGCTGTTAGGAAAGTGGTGAACACTGAAGCTTTCTTT,CSAVRKVVNTEAFF
TRBV12-5,.,TRBJ2-1,TRBD2,TGTGCTAGTGGCCGTCCATCCGGGACTACACGGCGCGGTTGGTCCTACAATGAGCAGTTCTTC,CASGRPSGTTRRGWSYNEQFF
TRBV20-1,few,TRBJ2-7,TRBD2,TGCAGTGCTCCTACCGGGACTAGTATCTTACGGCAGTACTTC,CSAPTGTSILRQYF
TRBV7-2,.,TRBJ2-7,TRBD2,TGTGCCAGCAGCTTCCTGACTAGCGGGAGCCGGGACGAGCAGTACTTC,CASSFLTSGSRDEQYF
TRBV2,many,TRBJ2-5,TRBD1,TGTGCCGTCTGGGACAGGGGCAGGGAGACCCAGTACTTC,CAVWDRGRETQYF
TRBV7-8,many,TRBJ2-3,.,TGTGCCAGCAGCTTAGGGATGGACACAGATACGCAGTATTTT,CASSLGMDTDTQYF
TRBV30,.,TRBJ2-1,.,TGTGCCTGGAGCGCCGGCCAGGGTTGGAATGAGCAGTTCTTC,CAWSAGQGWNEQFF
TRBV7-2,few,TRBJ1-3,.,TGTGCCAGCAGCGCGTTAGTTGGAAACACCATATATTTT,CASSALVGNTIYF
TRBV11-2,few,TRBJ2-7,.,TGTGCCACAGGGATATCCTACGAGCAGTACTTC,CATGISYEQYF
TRBV6-2/TRBV6-3,few,TRBJ2-3,.,TGTGCCAGCAGACGGAAGGAAGTTTCAAATACGCAGTATTTT,CASRRKEVSNTQYF
TRBV11-2,.,TRBJ2-3,TRBD2,TGTGCCAGCAGCTTGGGACTAGCGGGAGGGAGCACAGATACGCAGTATTTT,CASSLGLAGGSTDTQYF
TRBV7-9,few,TRBJ2-3,.,TGTGCCAGCAGCTTATCAGGATATACGCAGTATTTT,CASSLSGYTQYF
TRBV20-1,.,TRBJ2-7,.,TGCAGTGCTAGCGGGAGATCGGAGGAGCAGTACTTC,CSASGRSEEQYF
TRBV5-4,.,TRBJ2-7,.,TGTGCCAGCAGTCGACCTGGCGGGGGCGAAACCTACGAGCAGTACTTC,CASSRPGGGETYEQYF
TRBV20-1,few,TRBJ2-1,.,TGCAGTGCTAGTCCACCGGACTCGCGAAACAATGAGCAGTTCTTC,CSASPPDSRNNEQFF
TRBV24-1,few,TRBJ2-1,TRBD1,TGTGCCACCAGTGACGGCGGGACAGGGAGATCGTATGAGCAGTTCTTC,CATSDGGTGRSYEQFF
TRBV15,few,TRBJ1-2,TRBD1,TGTGCCACCAGCAGTCGGACAGGGGGGGACTATGGCTACACCTTC,CATSSRTGGDYGYTF
TRBV5-6,many,TRBJ2-5,.,TGTGCCAGTATGCGAGGGCCGGAGACCCAGTACTTC,CASMRGPETQYF
TRBV7-2,.,TRBJ2-7,.,TGTGCCAGCAGCCACCGACAGATGTACGAGCAGTACTTC,CASSHRQMYEQYF
TRBV7-2,few,TRBJ1-5,TRBD1,TGTGCCAGCAGCTCGAGACAGGGTAGCAATCAGCCCCAGCATTTT,CASSSRQGSNQPQHF
TRBV20-1,few,TRBJ1-2,TRBD1,TGCAGTGCTCTCGGGACAGGGGATGGCTACACCTTC,CSALGTGDGYTF
TRBV29-1,few,TRBJ1-2,.,TGCAGCGTGTCGACCGGAGCTAACTATGGCTACACCTTC,CSVSTGANYGYTF
TRBV29-1,few,TRBJ2-1,.,TGCAGCGTTGGTTTACATCCGCAGTTCTTC,CSVGLHPQFF
TRBV12-5,.,TRBJ1-5,.,TGTGCTAGTGGAATCAGTCAACTGGGCAATCAGCCCCAGCATTTT,CASGISQLGNQPQHF
TRBV20-1,.,TRBJ2-5,TRBD2,TGCAGTGCTAGAAGGCTAGCGGGAGCTAGGGAGACCCAGTACTTC,CSARRLAGARETQYF
TRBV28,many,TRBJ2-4,TRBD2,TGTGCCAGCAGTCCCCTCGCTAGCGGAAGAAACATTCAGTACTTC,CASSPLASGRNIQYF
TRBV6-4,.,TRBJ2-3,.,TGTGCCAGCAGTCGTACAGGCTCCGCAGATACGCAGTATTTT,CASSRTGSADTQYF
TRBV2,.,TRBJ1-1,.,TGTGCCAGCAGTGCTGAACGGGACGCTTTCTTT,CASSAERDAFF
TRBV12-3/TRBV12-4,.,TRBJ2-5,.,TGTGCCAGCAGTTTAACGGGAGACTGGGAGACCCAGTACTTC,CASSLTGDWETQYF
TRBV6-1,.,TRBJ2-7,.,TGTGCCAGCAGCCGGGACGCCAACTACGAGCAGTACTTC,CASSRDANYEQYF
TRBV2,.,TRBJ2-1,TRBD2,TGTGCCAGCACCGGGACTAACTATTTAAATGAGCAGTTCTTC,CASTGTNYLNEQFF
TRBV7-2,.,TRBJ2-2,TRBD2,TGTGCCAGCAGCTTACTGGGACTAGCAGGCACCGGGGAGCTGTTTTTT,CASSLLGLAGTGELFF
TRBV20-1,.,TRBJ2-7,.,TGCAGTGCTACTATAAACGTAGGGCGTGCGGAGCAGTACTTC,CSATINVGRAEQYF
TRBV9,.,TRBJ2-5,TRBD2,TGTGCCAGCAGCGTATCTAGCGGGAGGTTGGAGGAGACCCAGTACTTC,CASSVSSGRLEETQYF
TRBV5-1,.,TRBJ2-1,TRBD2,TGCGCCAGCAGCACCTCCCTAGCGGGAGTTGGTAGTGAGCAGTTCTTC,CASSTSLAGVGSEQFF
TRBV18,.,TRBJ2-6,TRBD1,TGTGCCAGCTCACAGGGGGCCCCCAGCTCTGGGGCCAACGTCCTGACTTTC,CASSQGAPSSGANVLTF
TRBV6-2/TRBV6-3,.,TRBJ2-5,.,TGTGCCAGCGGTCAGGAGAGAGCCCAAGAGACCCAGTACTTC,CASGQERAQETQYF
TRBV2,many,TRBJ2-3,TRBD2,TGTGCCAGCAGCCTAGAGGGACTATCTAGCACAGATACGCAGTATTTT,CASSLEGLSSTDTQYF